The 15 T cell receptor beta chains below were found in one sample sequenced in a study of blood T cell repertoires in COVID-19. Sequencing was performed with immunoSEQ multiplex PCR; in TCRdb, only in-frame clones are kept and a portion is missing. The sample has about 140,000 clones; 80% to 85% are singletons. Input material: peripheral blood. The receptors here all came from a woman aged 55 to 70 with acute or convalescent COVID-19.

The chain links TRBV9 to TRBJ1-1; unclear D gene. The germline CDR1 and CDR2 sequences are SGDLS and YYNGEE. Deletions cut 0 bases from V and 1 base from J, with 7 bases between. The CDR3 runs to 14 residues. The CDR3 coding sequence is TGTGCCAGCAGCGTAGCTCACAGGAACACTGAAGCTTTCTTT. This translates into CASSVAHRNTEAFF. The full variable domain, in which reference TRBV9 and TRBJ1-1 provide the parts outside the CDR3, is DSGVTQTPKHLITATGQRVTLRCSPRSGDLSVYWYQQSLDQGLQFLIQYYNGEERAKGNILERFSAQQFPDLHSELNLSSLELGDSALYFCASSVAHRNTEAFFGQGTRLTVV.

This chain connects TRBV24-1 to TRBJ1-2, with 9 bases aligning to TRBD1. Looked up from germline, CDR1 is KGHDR and CDR2 is SFDVKD. The CDR3 extends over 17 amino acids. The V gene end was trimmed by 3 bases and the J gene end by 0 bases; junction bases not matched to a gene: 7. DNA for the CDR3: TGTGCCACCAGTGATAGAACCGGGACAGGGACTAACTATGGCTACACCTTC. Its protein is CATSDRTGTGTNYGYTF.

This clone occurred once. This chain joins TRBV5-1 and TRBJ2-7; 7 bases match TRBD1. CDR1 is SGHRS and CDR2 is YFSETQ in the germline V gene. The CDR3 covers 15 residues. V was pared by 0 bases and J by 4 bases, with 7 bases of the junction left unmatched. The DNA for the CDR3 is TGCGCCAGCAGCTTGGTGCAGGGGGTGAGGTACGAGCAGTACTTC. Amino acid sequence: CASSLVQGVRYEQYF. The whole variable domain, filled in from reference TRBV5-1 and TRBJ2-7, reads KAGVTQTPRYLIKTRGQQVTLSCSPISGHRSVSWYQQTPGQGLQFLFEYFSETQRNKGNFPGRFSGRQFSNSRSEMNVSTLELGDSALYLCASSLVQGVRYEQYFGPGTRLTVT.

The chain has TRBV25-1 and TRBJ2-5; 8 bases align to TRBD2. The CDR3 runs to 13 residues. The V and J ends lost 11 bases and 2 bases, in that order; junction bases with no gene match: 7. Germline V gene lookup returns CDR1 MGHDK and CDR2 SYGVNS. DNA of the CDR3: TGTGCCTCCGGGGGGGGGTTACAAGAGACCCAGTACTTC. Amino acid sequence: CASGGGLQETQYF.

The V call is TRBV3-1 (or the pseudogene TRBV3-2), the J call TRBJ1-1; the match to TRBD1 covers 7 bases. This CDR3 is 13 amino acids long. The junction had 2 bases not matched to a gene; V was cut back by 6 bases and J by 1 base. Germline V gene data show CDR1 as LGHDT and CDR2 as YNNKEL (reference sequence). The CDR3 here is CASRRQGNTEAFF. As DNA, the CDR3 is TGTGCCAGCAGGAGACAGGGGAACACTGAAGCTTTCTTT.

The V and J genes are TRBV28 and TRBJ1-6, with 9 nucleotides matching TRBD1. Trimming at V came to 4 bases and at J to 5 bases, leaving 6 bases not matched to a gene. CDR1 MDHEN and CDR2 SYDVKM come from the germline V gene. The CDR3 spans 16 residues. CDR3 nucleotides: TGTGCCAGCAGTTCGGACAGGGGAAACCATAATTCACCCCTCCACTTT. Translated, it gives CASSSDRGNHNSPLHF.

The V gene is TRBV7-2, the J gene TRBJ2-7; tentative D call: TRBD2 (7 bases). Trimming pared 3 bases from V and 4 bases from J, leaving 13 bases between. Germline CDR1 is SGHTA and CDR2 is FQGNSA. The CDR3 runs to 14 residues. The CDR3: CASSFEGGGYEQYF. CDR3 coding DNA: TGTGCCAGCAGCTTTGAGGGAGGGGGTTACGAGCAGTACTTC. Based on the CDR3 plus reference TRBV7-2 and TRBJ2-7, the full variable domain is GAGVSQSPSNKVTEKGKDVELRCDPISGHTALYWYRQSLGQGLEFLIYFQGNSAPDKSGLPSDRFSAERTGGSVSTLTIQRTQQEDSAVYLCASSFEGGGYEQYFGPGTRLTVT.

As for this clone: Other DNA sequences within the sample encode an identical CDR3. The V and J genes are TRBV28 and TRBJ2-7; the D gene is possibly TRBD1 (5 bases). V was trimmed by 3 bases and J by 0 bases, leaving 6 bases between them. From germline, CDR1 is MDHEN and CDR2 SYDVKM. This CDR3 spans 13 amino acids. The CDR3 DNA follows: TGTGCCAGCAGTTTGCAGGGCTCCTACGAGCAGTACTTC. This translates into CASSLQGSYEQYF.

The chain combines TRBV3-1 (or the pseudogene TRBV3-2) with TRBJ2-2, with TRBD2 identical over 9 bases. With V trimmed by 1 base and J by 2 bases, 2 bases remained unmatched. Per germline, CDR1 LGHDT and CDR2 YNNKEL (reference sequence). There are 16 residues in the CDR3. CDR3 sequence reads: CASSQGLAVNTGELFF. The CDR3 DNA reads TGTGCCAGCAGCCAAGGACTAGCGGTTAACACCGGGGAGCTGTTTTTT.

The chain employs TRBV7-9 and TRBJ1-1; the D is unclear. V shed 1 base and J shed 4 bases, with 10 bases lying between them. The CDR3 loop spans 14 amino acids. The germline CDR1 and CDR2 sequences are SEHNR and FQNEAQ (reference sequence). CDR3 residues: CASSLGSATTEAFF. CDR3 in DNA: TGTGCCAGCAGCTTAGGTTCAGCGACCACTGAAGCTTTCTTT.

V is TRBV28 and J is TRBJ1-4, with 8 bases matching TRBD1. Germline-derived CDR1 and CDR2 are MDHEN and SYDVKM. V shed 2 bases, J shed 8 bases, and the junction held 4 bases outside the gene matches. The CDR3 contains 14 residues. CDR3: CASSLTGGKEKLFF. Here the CDR3 DNA reads TGTGCCAGCAGTTTAACAGGGGGAAAGGAAAAACTGTTTTTT. Looking up the rest from reference TRBV28 and TRBJ1-4 gives the full variable domain: DVKVTQSSRYLVKRTGEKVFLECVQDMDHENMFWYRQDPGLGLRLIYFSYDVKMKEKGDIPEGYSVSREKKERFSLILESASTNQTSMYLCASSLTGGKEKLFFGSGTQLSVL.

This clone has a single count. The rearrangement links TRBV7-9 to TRBJ2-7, with 9 nucleotides matching TRBD1. The trim removed 5 bases at V and 4 bases at J, leaving 6 bases unmatched. CDR1 is SEHNR, CDR2 FQNEAQ, per germline (reference sequence). The length of the CDR3 is 14 residues. The CDR3 DNA reads TGTGCCAGCAGCATCACAGGGGGCCGGTACGAGCAGTACTTC. Residues: CASSITGGRYEQYF.

This clone came up once. Other DNA sequences in the same sample also yield this CDR3. The chain links TRBV2 to TRBJ2-1; maybe TRBD2 (5 bases). CDR3 length: 19 residues. The germline V gene encodes CDR1 SNHLY and CDR2 FYNNEI. V gave up 2 bases and J gave up 4 bases, with 24 bases separating them. The CDR3 reads CASSEFLETGRGSYNEQFF. The CDR3 nucleotides are TGTGCCAGCAGTGAATTTCTGGAAACCGGACGCGGGTCGTACAATGAGCAGTTCTTC. Filled out from reference TRBV2 and TRBJ2-1, the complete variable domain reads EPEVTQTPSHQVTQMGQEVILRCVPISNHLYFYWYRQILGQKVEFLVSFYNNEISEKSEIFDDQFSVERPDGSNFTLKIRSTKLEDSAMYFCASSEFLETGRGSYNEQFFGPGTRLTVL.

J is TRBJ2-1 and V is TRBV18, with 7 nucleotides matching TRBD1. V dropped 2 bases and J dropped 7; count of bases not matched to a gene: 5. This CDR3 region has 14 residues. Germline values: CDR1 KGHSH, CDR2 LQKENI. The CDR3 DNA reads TGTGCCAGCTCACCATCCGGGACAGATAATGAGCAGTTCTTC. Its protein product is CASSPSGTDNEQFF.

The chain joins TRBV5-1 to TRBJ2-3; TRBD2 aligns across 11 bases. Trimming cost V 4 bases and J 4 bases; bases outside gene matches: 8. Germline-derived CDR1 and CDR2 are SGHRS and YFSETQ. The CDR3 extends over 16 amino acids. This CDR3 reads CASSTGLAEGSDTQYF. The DNA for the CDR3 is TGCGCCAGCAGCACGGGACTAGCGGAGGGGTCAGATACGCAGTATTTT. The whole variable domain, filled in from reference TRBV5-1 and TRBJ2-3, reads KAGVTQTPRYLIKTRGQQVTLSCSPISGHRSVSWYQQTPGQGLQFLFEYFSETQRNKGNFPGRFSGRQFSNSRSEMNVSTLELGDSALYLCASSTGLAEGSDTQYFGPGTRLTVL.